The entry below gives a single TCR beta chain sequence along with its context. The protocol was immunoSEQ multiplex PCR, while the TCRdb copy is restricted to in-frame clones and leaves out a portion. In the table there are 270,000 or so clones, about 89% of which are singletons. This sample is part of a study of blood T cell repertoires in COVID-19. V lost 5 bases and J lost 4; bases outside the gene matches: 3. The germline V gene encodes CDR1 SGHRS and CDR2 YFSETQ. CDR3 size: 13 residues. The chain combines TRBV5-1 with TRBJ2-7, with 10 bases fitting TRBD2. This TCR was sampled from a middle-aged man with active or convalescent COVID-19. Input material: peripheral blood. This CDR3 reads CASRPGLAYEQYF. CDR3 nucleotides: TGCGCCAGCAGACCGGGACTAGCGTACGAGCAGTACTTC.